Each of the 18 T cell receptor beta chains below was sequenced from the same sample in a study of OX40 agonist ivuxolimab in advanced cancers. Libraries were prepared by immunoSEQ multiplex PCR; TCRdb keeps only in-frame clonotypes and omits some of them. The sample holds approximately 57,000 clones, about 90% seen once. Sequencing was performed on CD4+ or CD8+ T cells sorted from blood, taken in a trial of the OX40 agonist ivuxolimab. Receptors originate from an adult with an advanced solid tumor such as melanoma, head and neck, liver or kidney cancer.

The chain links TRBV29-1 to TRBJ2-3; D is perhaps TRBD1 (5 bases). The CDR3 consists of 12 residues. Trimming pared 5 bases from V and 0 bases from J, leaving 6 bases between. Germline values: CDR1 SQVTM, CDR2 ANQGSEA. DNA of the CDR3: TGCAGCGTTAGGGGAAGCACAGATACGCAGTATTTT. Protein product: CSVRGSTDTQYF.

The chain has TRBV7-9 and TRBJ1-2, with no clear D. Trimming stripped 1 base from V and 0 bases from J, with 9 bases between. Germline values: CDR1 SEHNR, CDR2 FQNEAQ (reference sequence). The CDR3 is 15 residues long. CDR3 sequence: CASSLVGKANYGYTF. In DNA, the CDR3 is TGTGCCAGCAGCTTAGTTGGGAAAGCTAACTATGGCTACACCTTC.

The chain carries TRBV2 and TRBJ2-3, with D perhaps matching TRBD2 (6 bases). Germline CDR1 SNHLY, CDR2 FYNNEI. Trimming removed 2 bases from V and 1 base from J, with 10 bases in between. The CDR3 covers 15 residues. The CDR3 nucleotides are TGTGCCAGCAGTGAAACGGGAGTGGGCACAGATACGCAGTATTTT. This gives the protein CASSETGVGTDTQYF.

The CDR3 sequence is CAWTRTGFIEAFF. CDR3 coding DNA: TGTGCCTGGACTAGGACAGGGTTTATAGAAGCTTTCTTT. The V call is TRBV30, the J call TRBJ1-1; TRBD1 agrees at 8 bases. Germline trimming cut 4 bases from V and 8 bases from J; bases unmatched to any gene: 9. Per germline, CDR1 GTSNPN and CDR2 SVGIG (reference sequence). This CDR3 is 13 amino acids long. The full variable domain, completed using reference TRBV30 and TRBJ1-1, is SQTIHQWPATLVQPVGSPLSLECTVEGTSNPNLYWYRQAAGRGLQLLFYSVGIGQISSEVPQNLSASRPQDRQFILSSKKLLLSDSGFYLCAWTRTGFIEAFFGQGTRLTVV.

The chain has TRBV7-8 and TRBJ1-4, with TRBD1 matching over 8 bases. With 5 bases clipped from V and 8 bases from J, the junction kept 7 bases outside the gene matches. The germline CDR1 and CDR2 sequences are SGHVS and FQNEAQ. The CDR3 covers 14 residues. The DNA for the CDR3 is TGTGCCAGCAGCCACAGGGGGATCGGGGAAAAACTGTTTTTT. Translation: CASSHRGIGEKLFF.

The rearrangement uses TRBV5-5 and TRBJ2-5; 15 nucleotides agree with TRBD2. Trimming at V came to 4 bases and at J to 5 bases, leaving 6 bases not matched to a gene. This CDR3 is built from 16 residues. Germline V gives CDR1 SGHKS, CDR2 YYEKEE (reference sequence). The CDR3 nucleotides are TGTGCCAGCAGCACAGGACTAGCGGGAGGGTCGGAGACCCAGTACTTC. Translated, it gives CASSTGLAGGSETQYF. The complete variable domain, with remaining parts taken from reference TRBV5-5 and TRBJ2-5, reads DAGVTQSPTHLIKTRGQQVTLRCSPISGHKSVSWYQQVLGQGPQFIFQYYEKEERGRGNFPDRFSARQFPNYSSELNVNALLLGDSALYLCASSTGLAGGSETQYFGPGTRLLVL.

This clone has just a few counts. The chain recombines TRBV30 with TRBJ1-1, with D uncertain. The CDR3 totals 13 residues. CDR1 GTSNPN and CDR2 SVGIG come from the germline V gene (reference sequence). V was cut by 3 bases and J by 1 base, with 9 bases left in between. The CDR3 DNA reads TGTGCCTGGAGACCGGCTGGGAACACTGAAGCTTTCTTT. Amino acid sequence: CAWRPAGNTEAFF.

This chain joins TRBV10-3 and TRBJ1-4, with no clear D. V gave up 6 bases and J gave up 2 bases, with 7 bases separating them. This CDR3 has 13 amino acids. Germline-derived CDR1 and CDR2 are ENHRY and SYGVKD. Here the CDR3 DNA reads TGTGCCATCAGCAGGTGGACTAATGAAAAACTGTTTTTT. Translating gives CAISRWTNEKLFF.

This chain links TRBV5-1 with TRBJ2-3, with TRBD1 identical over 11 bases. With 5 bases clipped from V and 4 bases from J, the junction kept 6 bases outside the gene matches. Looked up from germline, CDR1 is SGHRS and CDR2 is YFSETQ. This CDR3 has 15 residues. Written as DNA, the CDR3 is TGCGCCAGCAGGAGCATGGGACAGGGGGCAGATACGCAGTATTTT. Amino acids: CASRSMGQGADTQYF.

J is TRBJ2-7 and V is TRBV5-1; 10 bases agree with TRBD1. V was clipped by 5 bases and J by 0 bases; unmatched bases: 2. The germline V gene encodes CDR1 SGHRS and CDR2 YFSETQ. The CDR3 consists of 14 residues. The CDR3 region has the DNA TGCGCCAGCAGGGACAGGGGGAGCTCCTACGAGCAGTACTTC. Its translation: CASRDRGSSYEQYF.

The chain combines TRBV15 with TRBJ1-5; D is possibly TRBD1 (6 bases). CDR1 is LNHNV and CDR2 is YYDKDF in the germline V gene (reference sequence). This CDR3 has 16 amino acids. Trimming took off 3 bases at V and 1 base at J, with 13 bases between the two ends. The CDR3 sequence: CATSSPEGGSNQPQHF. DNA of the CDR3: TGTGCCACCAGCAGCCCCGAGGGGGGGAGCAATCAGCCCCAGCATTTT.

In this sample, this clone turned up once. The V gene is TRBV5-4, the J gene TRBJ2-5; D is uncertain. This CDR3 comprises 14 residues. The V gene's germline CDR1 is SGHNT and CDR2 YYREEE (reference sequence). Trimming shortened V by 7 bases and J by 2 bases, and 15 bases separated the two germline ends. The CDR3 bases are TGTGCCAGCTCCAACGGCCTGGAACAAGAGACCCAGTACTTC. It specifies CASSNGLEQETQYF.

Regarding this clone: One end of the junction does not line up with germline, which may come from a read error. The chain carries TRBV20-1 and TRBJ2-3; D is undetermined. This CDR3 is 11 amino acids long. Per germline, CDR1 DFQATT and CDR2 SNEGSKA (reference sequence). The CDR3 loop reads CNASGADTQYF. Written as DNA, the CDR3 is TGCAATGCTAGTGGGGCAGATACGCAGTATTTT.

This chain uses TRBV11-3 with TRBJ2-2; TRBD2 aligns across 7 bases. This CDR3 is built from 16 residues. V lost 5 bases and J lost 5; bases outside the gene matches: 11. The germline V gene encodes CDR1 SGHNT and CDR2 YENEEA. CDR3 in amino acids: CASSLSWSGGTGELFF. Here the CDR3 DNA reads TGTGCCAGCAGCCTTAGTTGGTCGGGGGGAACCGGGGAGCTGTTTTTT.

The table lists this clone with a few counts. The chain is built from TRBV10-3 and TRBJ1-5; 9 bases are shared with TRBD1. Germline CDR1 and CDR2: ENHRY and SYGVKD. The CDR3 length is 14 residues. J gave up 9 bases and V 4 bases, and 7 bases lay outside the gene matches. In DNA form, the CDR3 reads TGTGCCATCAGTGTGGGGGACAGGGTTTCGCCCCAGCATTTT. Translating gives CAISVGDRVSPQHF.

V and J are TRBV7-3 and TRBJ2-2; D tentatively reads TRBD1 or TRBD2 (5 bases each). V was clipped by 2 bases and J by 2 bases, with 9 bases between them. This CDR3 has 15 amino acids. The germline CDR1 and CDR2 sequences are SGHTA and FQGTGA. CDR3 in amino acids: CASSLGGKNTGELFF. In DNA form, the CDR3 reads TGTGCCAGCAGCTTAGGGGGTAAAAACACCGGGGAGCTGTTTTTT.

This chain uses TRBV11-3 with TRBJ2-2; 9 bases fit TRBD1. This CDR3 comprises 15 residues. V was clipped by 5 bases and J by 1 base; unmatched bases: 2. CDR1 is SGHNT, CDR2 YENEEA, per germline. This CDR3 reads CASSPGQGNTGELFF. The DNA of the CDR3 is TGTGCCAGCAGCCCGGGACAGGGGAACACCGGGGAGCTGTTTTTT.

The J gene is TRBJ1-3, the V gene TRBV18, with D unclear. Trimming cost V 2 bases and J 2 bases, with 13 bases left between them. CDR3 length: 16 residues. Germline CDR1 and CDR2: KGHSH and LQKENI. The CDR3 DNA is TGTGCCAGCTCACCAAACGGATGGGATGCTGGAAACACCATATATTTT. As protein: CASSPNGWDAGNTIYF.